The T cell receptor (beta chain) under discussion was sequenced for a study of shared clonotypes between healthy human individuals. Findings of the study overall: Larger estimated richness was generally seen in naive subsets than in memory subsets. Investigators collected only blood, and repertoires in tissues likely differ.

Naive CD8 cells lacked CD45RO, underwent positive selection for CCR7 and left out terminally differentiated effector memory CD45RA+ cells. Recent acute infections and vaccinations were absent in the healthy HIV-negative adult donors. The table lists this clone with a few counts. Its target is not known. The sorted-subset replicate PCRs were given approximately 190 ng DNA, which is tens of thousands of T cell genomes. Using immunoSEQ multiplex PCR, the repertoire was profiled, and TCRdb retains in-frame clones only, with some absent. The sample lists about 2 million clones; less than 95% were seen once. This CDR3 region has 16 residues.

The sequence was collected from a man aged 18 to 30 in good health. Sequencing was carried out using naive CD8+ T cells sorted from blood. The rearrangement joins TRBV21-1 to TRBJ1-2; the D segment call TRBD1 is taken from the table without a DNA check. TRBV21-1 is marked as a pseudogene. CDR3 amino acids: CASTMDRGRGNYGYTF. The DNA for the CDR3 is TGTGCCAGCACCATGGACAGGGGACGAGGAAACTATGGCTACACCTTC.